This T cell receptor beta chain appears in the sequencing data of a study of shared T cell receptors in the human thymus. Germline lookup yields CDR1 MNHEY and CDR2 SMNVEV (reference sequence). The CDR3 has 14 amino acids. Trimming took off 3 bases at V and 1 base at J, with 9 bases between the two ends. Clones were sequenced by immunoSEQ multiplex PCR, and TCRdb holds only the in-frame ones, with some missing. The sample holds about 660,000 clones, roughly 86% seen once. The data also belong to a second study, concerning human thymus T cells.

The sequence was obtained from a boy in the first two years of life with a congenital heart defect. Sequences were obtained from thymocytes. This sequence joins TRBV27 and TRBJ1-1; D unclear. The CDR3 DNA reads TGTGCCAGCAGTTTCCGGGGTTGGAACACTGAAGCTTTCTTT. Protein sequence: CASSFRGWNTEAFF.